Given below is one T cell receptor (beta chain) in context. Its binding antigen is unknown. No much larger clone exists at a distance of one base, and base qualities are not known. This specimen comes from a study of shared clonotypes between healthy human individuals (dated by TCRdb to about 2020). At the level of the whole study: The cohort comprised a couple of women and a few men aged 18 to 49 years. For each donor, CD4 naive and CD4 memory were each given three plates, CD8 naive was given two plates, and CD8 memory was given one plate. The study deeply sequenced blood TCR repertoires of about 5 healthy adults to estimate repertoire size and the extent of clonotype sharing between individuals. Libraries were prepared and TCR repertoires were sequenced by different laboratories using diverse techniques, in order to increase sequencing depth and limit assay-specific biases. Per donor, leukapheresis produced somewhere between about 0.9 and 9.5 billion PBMCs. What the study reported, not specific to this receptor: Pairwise subsampling led to the expectation that sequencing depth would affect the degree of clonotype sharing among donors. Sampling was limited to blood, and TCR repertoires in tissue likely differ from TCR repertoires in blood. About 5% of naive CD4, 3% to 3.5% of naive CD8, approximately 2% of memory CD4, and around 0.4% of memory CD8 clonotypes were shared across a few donors. Clonotypes shared by all four sorted-subset donors showed higher generation probabilities than non-shared clonotypes. The genetic and exposure-history diversity represented was limited by the small number of donors. Larger estimated clonotype richness was generally found for naive subsets than for memory subsets. Incomplete sequencing was indicated by rarefaction of sorted-subset datasets, despite the large sequencing depth.

Using the deep immunoSEQ assay, TCR CDR3 regions were amplified from genomic DNA by multiplex PCR. For each cell subset, the extracted genomic DNA was distributed evenly across all wells of several immunoSEQ 96-well plates, and each plate served as one replicate. For sorted subsets, about 210 ng of genomic DNA, equivalent to 30,000 or so T cell genomes, went into each replicate PCR. The purified libraries were quantified using a Qubit 3.0 fluorometer, sized with a Bioanalyzer 2100, and then quantified again using the KAPA Library Quantification kit. Every immunoSEQ 96-well plate was sequenced on a separate single-read 150-cycle Illumina NextSeq 550 flow cell. Per the source publication's procedure: Because only junctional sequences without quality scores were contained in the immunoSEQ output, filtering matching that applied to full-length reads could not be performed. Sequences were annotated with PyIR, a Python wrapper for IgBLAST v1.9, using IMGT germline references to assign V/J genes and CDR3. Reads with weak V/J assignments (E-value above 1e-6), missing CDR3, stop codons, out-of-frame junctions, or ambiguous translated residues were removed. V3J clonotypes were defined by identical inferred V gene, J gene, and CDR3 amino acid sequence. Percentage overlap between repertoires was computed as shared unique clonotypes divided by the size of the smaller repertoire. Richness of each repertoire was evaluated using RTK rarefaction, the Chao1 estimator, and Recon v2.1 estimates of unobserved clonotypes. OLGA was used to compute generation probabilities for all TCRbeta clonotypes that the gDNA method yielded from a handful of donors. What TCRdb holds here is the immuneACCESS table cut down to in-frame rearrangements. Part of the clones is not present; checked against another copy, under half of the missing clones reflect an unresolved V gene, and the others are unexplained. V and J calls and clone size are as listed in that table; D and trimming were resolved from the DNA. The sample profile shows 2 million to 2.5 million clones; 85% to 95% of them were found once. The ten largest clones represent 0.37% of the sample.

For CDR1 and CDR2, the germline V gene lists MGHDK and SYGVNS. There are 13 amino acids in the CDR3, from cysteine to phenylalanine inclusive. Only CDR3 DNA is held: 39 bases, read in frame from base 1. V trim: 7 bases; J trim: 6 bases; unmatched bases: 8. The donors were healthy, HIV-negative adults who had no recently reported acute infections or vaccinations. Only Caucasian adults living in Nashville, Tennessee, USA were represented among the donors. CD4+ T cells were enriched by magnetic negative selection; naive cells were then positively selected on CD45RA, and the negative fraction formed the memory subset. After blood collection by leukapheresis, PBMCs were isolated using Ficoll-Histopaque density gradient centrifugation and then cryopreserved in the vapor phase of liquid nitrogen. Analytical flow cytometry was used to check the purity and quantity of each magnetically sorted T cell population. Genomic DNA was isolated from each sorted fraction and quantified by UV absorbance on a Nanodrop 2000c.

The sequence came from a man between 18 and 35 years old in good health. Some clones in this sample may be carry-over from other donors' samples. Specimen: naive CD4+ T cells from PBMCs. This sample's cell subset or site label indicates: CD45RA+ positively selected. This receptor chain uses TRBV25-1 and TRBJ1-1, and TRBD1 matches 7 of the central bases. Here is the DNA: TGTGCCAGCACGGAGGGGGCGATCGCTGAAGCTTTCTTT. Translated, it reads CASTEGAIAEAFF.